The 27 T cell receptor beta chains reported below all come from one sample, sequenced in a study of Graves' ophthalmopathy and Graves' hyperthyroidism. The TCR beta CDR3 regions underwent amplification from RNA transcripts. RT-PCR with HTBI primers came first, then second-round multiplex PCR. TCRdb re-analysed the multiplex PCR reads in MiXCR, keeping a single row per CDR3 protein. The sample holds 900,000 to 1,200,000 distinct CDR3 sequences, about two fifths seen once. What was sequenced was peripheral blood or thyroid tissue (not recorded which). The origin of the receptors is an adult man with Graves' hyperthyroidism.

This sequence joins TRBV7-6 and TRBJ2-5; the D gene could be TRBD1 or TRBD2 (5 bases each). The CDR3 length is 13 residues. Germline-derived CDR1 and CDR2 are SGHVS and FNYEAQ. The CDR3 DNA is TGTGACCAAGCAGGGACCAGTGCGGGGACCCAGTACTTC. It yields the protein CDQAGTSAGTQYF.

This clonotype has a handful of counts. The J gene is TRBJ1-5, the V gene TRBV7-8; the D is unclear. The germline CDR1 and CDR2 sequences are SGHVS and FQNEAQ. Trimming shortened V by 1 base and J by 0 bases, and 19 bases separated the two germline ends. The CDR3 has 19 amino acids. DNA of the CDR3: TGTGCCAGCAGCTTAGTTCGGGCAGCTACCGTCTTTAGCAATCAGCCCCAGCATTTT. Translating gives CASSLVRAATVFSNQPQHF.

The chain employs TRBV24-1 and TRBJ2-2; 11 positions agree with TRBD2. The germline CDR1 and CDR2 sequences are KGHDR and SFDVKD. The CDR3 contains 21 residues. V lost 3 bases, J lost 7 bases, and 21 bases stayed unmatched. CDR3 protein: CATSDRNELAGERRWGGELFF. The DNA of the CDR3 is TGTGCCACCAGTGATCGGAACGAACTAGCGGGAGAAAGAAGGTGGGGCGGGGAGCTGTTTTTT.

Turning to this clonotype: It may be a read error: a sequence one base away is much more abundant. The chain employs TRBV5-4 and TRBJ2-6, with D hard to call. The V and J ends lost 3 bases and 0 bases respectively, with 10 bases between them. CDR1 and CDR2 (germline): SGHNT, YYREEE (reference sequence). The CDR3 has 16 amino acids. The CDR3 coding sequence is TGTGCCAGCAGCTGGAATATAAGCTCTGGGGCCAACGTCCTGACTTTC. As protein: CASSWNISSGANVLTF.

This clonotype was found many times. This sequence joins TRBV7-9 and TRBJ2-7; possible D gene TRBD1, 5 bases. The CDR3 extends over 18 amino acids. Germline CDR1 SEHNR, CDR2 FQNEAQ (reference sequence). Trimming removed 2 bases at V and 6 bases at J, with 26 bases between. The CDR3 is CASSLLLRPGSGEGEQYF. CDR3 coding DNA: TGTGCCAGCAGCTTACTCCTCCGGCCAGGGTCAGGAGAAGGCGAGCAGTACTTC.

This chain joins TRBV6-5 and TRBJ2-7; D remains ambiguous. CDR1 and CDR2 from the germline V gene are MNHEY and SVGAGI. V lost 4 bases to trimming and J lost 4 bases, with 14 bases between them. The CDR3 totals 14 residues. The CDR3 DNA follows: TGTGCCAGCAGTTTCTCGAAGGTCTTTTACGAGCAGTACTTC. This codes for CASSFSKVFYEQYF.

This clonotype was seen ten or more times. The genes are TRBV6-5 and TRBJ2-2; weak D call: TRBD1 (6 bases). Germline values: CDR1 MNHEY, CDR2 SVGAGI. V lost 10 bases, J lost 1 base, and 7 bases lay in between. The CDR3 is 12 residues long. In nucleotides, the CDR3 is TGTGCCACGACAGGGAACACCGGGGAGCTGTTTTTT. This sequence encodes CATTGNTGELFF.

A few counts support this clonotype. The chain joins TRBV12-3 or TRBV12-4 to TRBJ2-5; D might be TRBD1 or TRBD2, each matching 5 bases. Trimming left V 6 bases short and J 5 bases short, with 19 bases between. This CDR3 spans 15 amino acids. This chain's CDR3 is CASRGVEGRVETQYF. As DNA, the CDR3 is TGTGCCAGCAGAGGGGTCGAGGGGAGAGTGGAGACCCAGTACTTC.

The rearrangement joins TRBV7-9 to TRBJ2-7; D may be TRBD1 or TRBD2 (5 bases each). Trimming removed 5 bases at V and 11 bases at J, with 19 bases between. This CDR3 is 13 amino acids long. Germline V gives CDR1 SEHNR, CDR2 FQNEAQ (reference sequence). The CDR3 coding sequence is TGTGCCAGCAGCAAAACGCCCGGGACCACGGAGTACTTC. It encodes CASSKTPGTTEYF.

This clonotype came up many times. The chain is built from TRBV6-6 and TRBJ2-2, with D hard to call. In germline, CDR1 is MNHNY, CDR2 SVGAGI (reference sequence). This CDR3 contains 11 residues. The V end was cut by 6 bases, the J end by 6 bases, with 5 bases between. The CDR3 coding sequence is TGTGCCAGCAGAGAGGCCGGGGAGCTGTTTTTT. It specifies CASREAGELFF.

Here the CDR3 reads CASSEPDSENSPLHF. The CDR3 DNA reads as TGCGCCAGCAGTGAGCCGGACAGCGAGAATTCACCCCTCCACTTT. The chain couples TRBV10-2 to TRBJ1-6; perhaps TRBD1 as D (6 bases). Between the trimmed V and J ends, which lost 2 bases and 7 bases, there was a span of 12 bases. This CDR3 has 15 amino acids. Germline CDR1 is WSHSY and CDR2 is SAAADI.

About this clonotype: At one end the junction does not follow the germline gene, possibly because of a read error. This chain connects TRBV19 to TRBJ2-2, with 12 nucleotides matching TRBD2. Germline V gene lookup returns CDR1 LNHDA and CDR2 SQIVND (reference sequence). The CDR3 is made up of 17 amino acids. The CDR3 bases are TGTGCCAGCTCCCGACTTTCTAGCGGGAGGGCAACCGGGGAGCTGTTATTT. Residues: CASSRLSSGRATGELLF.

This clonotype has a count of ten or more. This chain links TRBV12-3 or TRBV12-4 with TRBJ2-7; D not certain. Deletions cut 3 bases from V and 6 bases from J, with 6 bases between. The CDR3 loop spans 11 amino acids. CDR3 DNA: TGTGCCAGCAGTTTTGGGATCGAGCAGTACTTC. This codes for CASSFGIEQYF.

V and J are TRBV29-1 and TRBJ2-7; D is unclear. CDR1 SQVTM and CDR2 ANQGSEA come from the germline V gene. With 5 bases removed from V and 2 bases from J, the gap between germline ends came to 10 bases. The CDR3 is 12 residues long. The CDR3 loop is CSVLGPTYEQYF. CDR3 nucleotides: TGCAGCGTTCTGGGTCCGACCTACGAGCAGTACTTC.

This clonotype appeared a few times. The chain recombines TRBV4-1 with TRBJ1-4; D is possibly TRBD1 (5 bases). This CDR3 contains 15 residues. Germline loops: CDR1 MGHRA, CDR2 YSYEKL. V was clipped by 5 bases and J by 1 base, with 11 bases between them. CDR3: CASSYWDGTNEKLFF. DNA for the CDR3: TGCGCCAGCAGCTATTGGGACGGAACTAATGAAAAACTGTTTTTT.

There are many counts of this clonotype. The gene calls are TRBV7-6 and TRBJ1-2, with TRBD1 identical over 7 bases. This CDR3 is 17 amino acids long. The V segment lost 5 bases and the J segment 8 bases; nucleotides outside the gene matches: 20. The V gene's germline CDR1 is SGHVS and CDR2 FNYEAQ. The CDR3 here is CASSNLTGSPPQDGYTF. The CDR3 region has the DNA TGTGCCAGCAGCAACCTGACAGGGTCTCCTCCTCAGGACGGCTACACCTTC.

This CDR3 is CASSSKDRAKTQYF. CDR3 coding DNA: TGTGCCAGCAGCAGCAAGGACAGGGCCAAGACCCAGTACTTC. The V and J genes are TRBV7-8 and TRBJ2-5; 8 bases map to TRBD1. The CDR3 spans 14 residues. Per the germline V gene, CDR1 is SGHVS and CDR2 is FQNEAQ. V dropped 5 bases and J dropped 6; count of bases not matched to a gene: 8. Filled out from reference TRBV7-8 and TRBJ2-5, the complete variable domain reads GAGVSQSPRYKVAKRGQDVALRCDPISGHVSLFWYQQALGQGPEFLTYFQNEAQLDKSGLPSDRFFAERPEGSVSTLKIQRTQQEDSAVYLCASSSKDRAKTQYFGPGTRLLVL.

Of note for this clonotype: It is likely a read error, because the conserved phenylalanine at the end of the CDR3 is missing. The limits of the CDR3 on the DNA are not certain, so only TCRdb's listed CDR3 is given. The chain combines TRBV6-6 with TRBJ2-7. Germline V gene sequence: CDR1 MNHNY, CDR2 SVGAGI (reference sequence). The CDR3 adds up to 8 amino acids, both ends counted. The CDR3 spells CASSYSLI.

This clonotype was seen many times. V gene TRBV7-8 combines with J gene TRBJ1-4; maybe TRBD1 (5 bases). This CDR3 spans 15 amino acids. Looked up from germline, CDR1 is SGHVS and CDR2 is FQNEAQ. V dropped 5 bases and J dropped 8 bases, with 18 bases sitting between them. The CDR3 DNA sequence: TGTGCCAGCAGCGCACGCGCCGGGGCGGGGGAAAAACTGTTTTTT. This codes for CASSARAGAGEKLFF.

This clonotype was picked up many times. The rearrangement joins TRBV2 to TRBJ1-5; D may be TRBD1 (5 bases). V was trimmed by 6 bases and J by 4 bases, leaving 16 bases between them. This CDR3 is built from 15 residues. Germline assignment: CDR1 SNHLY and CDR2 FYNNEI. The CDR3 nucleotides are TGTGCCAGCAGACGGACAACGACACCTAATCAGCCCCAGCATTTT. Its protein is CASRRTTTPNQPQHF.

The chain recombines TRBV7-2 with TRBJ1-1; 9 bases fit TRBD1. The germline gives CDR1 SGHTA, CDR2 FQGNSA. With 4 bases clipped from V and 4 bases from J, the junction kept 10 bases outside the gene matches. This CDR3 has 16 residues. In DNA, the CDR3 is TGTGCCAGCAGCTCGGGGGGACAGGGAATGGTCACTGAAGCTTTCTTT. Encoded protein: CASSSGGQGMVTEAFF. Full variable domain (missing parts from reference TRBV7-2 and TRBJ1-1): GAGVSQSPSNKVTEKGKDVELRCDPISGHTALYWYRQSLGQGLEFLIYFQGNSAPDKSGLPSDRFSAERTGGSVSTLTIQRTQQEDSAVYLCASSSGGQGMVTEAFFGQGTRLTVV.

As for this clonotype: Just one base apart from a much larger clone, this may be a read error. This chain connects TRBV7-8 to TRBJ1-6; weak D call: TRBD1 (5 bases). The CDR3 contains 14 residues. The V end lost 5 bases, the J end lost 10 bases, and 15 bases lay between the germline ends. Germline V lookup: CDR1 SGHVS, CDR2 FQNEAQ. CDR3 amino acids: CASSPGPKGSPLHF. CDR3 DNA: TGTGCCAGCAGCCCCGGACCCAAGGGGTCACCCCTCCACTTT.

This clonotype has a count of ten or more. The rearrangement joins TRBV12-3 or TRBV12-4 to TRBJ1-1; no definite D call. There are 14 residues in the CDR3. The germline V and J ends were trimmed by 6 bases and 5 bases, with 16 bases remaining between them. The CDR3 here is CASSNPRPKTEAFF. The DNA of the CDR3 is TGTGCCAGCAGCAACCCTCGACCGAAGACTGAAGCTTTCTTT.

V is TRBV4-1 and J is TRBJ2-2; D call uncertain. This CDR3 comprises 15 residues. Trimming stripped 0 bases from V and 6 bases from J, with 11 bases between. Germline V CDR1 and CDR2: MGHRA, YSYEKL. The DNA for the CDR3 is TGCGCCAGCAGCCAAGAACAGATGGGCGCCGGGGAGCTGTTTTTT. Residues: CASSQEQMGAGELFF.

The V and J genes are TRBV5-1 and TRBJ1-4; D ambiguous. The germline CDR1 and CDR2 sequences are SGHRS and YFSETQ. Trimming removed 0 bases from V and 4 bases from J, with 10 bases in between. This CDR3 spans 15 amino acids. CDR3 coding DNA: TGCGCCAGCAGCTTGGATGCCAGCTATAATGAAAAACTGTTTTTT. Its translation: CASSLDASYNEKLFF.

This chain connects TRBV11-2 to TRBJ2-3; no definite D call. Germline CDR1 and CDR2: SGHAT and FQNNGV. Trimming removed 6 bases from V and 9 bases from J, with 10 bases in between. The CDR3 loop spans 11 amino acids. CDR3 sequence reads: CASSGSITQYF. The CDR3 nucleotides read TGTGCCAGCAGTGGCAGCATCACGCAGTATTTT.

The chain combines TRBV5-6 with TRBJ2-7, with D perhaps TRBD1 (5 bases). The CDR3 consists of 14 residues. CDR1 is SGHDT and CDR2 is YYEEEE in the germline V gene. Trimming stripped 3 bases from V and 2 bases from J, with 12 bases between. CDR3 region: CASSYGHNAYEQYF. The CDR3, as DNA: TGTGCCAGCAGCTACGGACATAATGCCTACGAGCAGTACTTC.